The next 18 T cell receptor beta chains were all read from a single sample in a study of blood T cell repertoires in COVID-19. Profiling relied on immunoSEQ multiplex PCR, and the TCRdb table lists in-frame clones only, not all of them. The data hold hundreds of thousands of clones, with roughly 89% observed a single time. Sequencing was done on a sample of PBMCs or T cells enriched from blood (not recorded which). These receptors were collected from a woman younger than 45 who had recovered from COVID-19.

The chain joins TRBV5-8 to TRBJ2-7; 7 positions match TRBD1. Germline V gene lookup returns CDR1 SGHTS and CDR2 YDEGEE. The junction had 7 bases not matched to a gene; V was cut back by 4 bases and J by 0 bases. The CDR3 spans 15 residues. CDR3 coding DNA: TGTGCCAGCAGCGGAAAACAGGGGAACTCCTACGAGCAGTACTTC. Translating gives CASSGKQGNSYEQYF. Full variable domain (outside the CDR3, taken from reference TRBV5-8 and TRBJ2-7): EAGVTQSPTHLIKTRGQQATLRCSPISGHTSVYWYQQALGLGLQFLLWYDEGEERNRGNFPPRFSGRQFPNYSSELNVNALELEDSALYLCASSGKQGNSYEQYFGPGTRLTVT.

This clone was counted a single time. The chain couples TRBV6-2 or TRBV6-3 to TRBJ1-1; TRBD1 is a possible D gene (5 bases). V lost 5 bases, J lost 10 bases, and 20 bases lay in between. In germline, CDR1 is MNHEY, CDR2 SVGEGT. This CDR3 spans 14 amino acids. The CDR3 protein is CASSPSGGGRGAFF. The CDR3 coding sequence is TGTGCCAGCAGTCCATCCGGCGGGGGTAGGGGAGCTTTCTTT.

J is TRBJ2-3 and V is TRBV19; D not resolved. CDR3 length: 13 residues. Trimming removed 3 bases from V and 1 base from J, with 5 bases in between. The germline gives CDR1 LNHDA, CDR2 SQIVND (reference sequence). CDR3 nucleotides: TGTGCCAGTAGTATTCGGGGCACAGATACGCAGTATTTT. This gives the protein CASSIRGTDTQYF.

The rearrangement joins TRBV28 to TRBJ1-5; 11 nucleotides align to TRBD1. Trimming at V came to 5 bases and at J to 2 bases, leaving 2 bases not matched to a gene. The CDR3 is made up of 15 amino acids. Germline-derived CDR1 and CDR2 are MDHEN and SYDVKM. The CDR3 spells CASSPGQGGNQPQHF. The CDR3 region has the DNA TGTGCCAGCAGTCCGGGACAGGGGGGCAATCAGCCCCAGCATTTT.

The V call is TRBV7-6, the J call TRBJ1-1; TRBD1 aligns across 7 bases. The CDR3 sequence is 13 residues long. Germline loops: CDR1 SGHVS, CDR2 FNYEAQ. V lost 5 bases to trimming and J lost 5 bases; unmatched junction nucleotides: 5. The CDR3 here is CASSQTGKTEAFF. The DNA of the CDR3 is TGTGCCAGCAGCCAGACAGGGAAGACTGAAGCTTTCTTT.

This chain links TRBV6-5 with TRBJ2-5, with TRBD1 matching over 9 bases. CDR1 is MNHEY, CDR2 SVGAGI, per germline. The CDR3 sequence is 13 residues long. After removal of 5 bases from V and 5 bases from J, the junction contained 3 bases not matched to a gene. The CDR3 protein is CASSTGGWETQYF. In DNA form, the CDR3 reads TGTGCCAGCAGTACAGGGGGCTGGGAGACCCAGTACTTC.

This sequence joins TRBV11-2 and TRBJ2-1; 15 nucleotides agree with TRBD2. The CDR3 length is 19 residues. Trimming at V came to 4 bases and at J to 6 bases, leaving 13 bases not matched to a gene. CDR1 is SGHAT and CDR2 is FQNNGV in the germline V gene. Here the CDR3 reads CASSSGRTSGRAGGNEQFF. As DNA, the CDR3 is TGTGCCAGCAGCTCCGGCCGGACTAGCGGGAGGGCCGGCGGCAATGAGCAGTTCTTC.

The chain employs TRBV28 and TRBJ1-5, with a possible D match to TRBD1 (5 bases). The V and J ends lost 2 bases and 6 bases respectively, with 11 bases between them. The CDR3 totals 14 residues. Germline loops: CDR1 MDHEN, CDR2 SYDVKM. The CDR3 protein is CASSLVSGLQPQHF. For the CDR3, the DNA is TGTGCCAGCAGTTTAGTGTCAGGGCTTCAGCCCCAGCATTTT.

This chain joins TRBV5-5 and TRBJ1-4, with unresolved D. This CDR3 is built from 14 residues. V lost 2 bases and J lost 2, with 7 bases in between. Germline lookup yields CDR1 SGHKS and CDR2 YYEKEE (reference sequence). This CDR3 is CASSLRATNEKLFF. The CDR3 nucleotides are TGTGCCAGCAGCTTAAGAGCGACTAATGAAAAACTGTTTTTT.

This clone was detected only once. The J gene is TRBJ1-5, the V gene TRBV15; D might be TRBD1 (6 bases). Germline-derived CDR1 and CDR2 are LNHNV and YYDKDF (reference sequence). V was shortened by 5 bases and J by 6 bases, with 11 bases between the two germline ends. The CDR3 consists of 13 residues. CDR3 in amino acids: CATSEQGSQPQHF. DNA of the CDR3: TGTGCCACCAGCGAACAGGGAAGTCAGCCCCAGCATTTT. Full variable domain (missing parts from reference TRBV15 and TRBJ1-5): DAMVIQNPRYQVTQFGKPVTLSCSQTLNHNVMYWYQQKSSQAPKLLFHYYDKDFNNEADTPDNFQSRRPNTSFCFLDIRSPGLGDTAMYLCATSEQGSQPQHFGDGTRLSIL.

The chain combines TRBV7-2 with TRBJ1-5; no firm D call. V was clipped by 4 bases and J by 2 bases, with 9 bases between them. The CDR3 sequence is 14 residues long. Germline V lookup: CDR1 SGHTA, CDR2 FQGNSA. CDR3 bases: TGTGCCAGCAGCTCATCAGGTCGCAATCAGCCCCAGCATTTT. Protein product: CASSSSGRNQPQHF.

The V call is TRBV19, the J call TRBJ2-1, with a possible D match to TRBD2 (6 bases). The germline CDR1 and CDR2 sequences are LNHDA and SQIVND (reference sequence). The CDR3 contains 14 residues. Trimming removed 2 bases from V and 6 bases from J, with 11 bases in between. The CDR3 spells CASSIMGGFNEQFF. The CDR3 region has the DNA TGTGCCAGTAGTATAATGGGAGGATTCAATGAGCAGTTCTTC.

This clone was found once. This chain links TRBV18 with TRBJ1-5; 7 positions agree with TRBD1. V dropped 0 bases and J dropped 4; count of bases not matched to a gene: 6. Germline V gives CDR1 KGHSH, CDR2 LQKENI. CDR3 size: 16 residues. The CDR3 DNA follows: TGTGCCAGCTCACCACCGGGCCGGGACAGTAATCAGCCCCAGCATTTT. Its translation: CASSPPGRDSNQPQHF.

This clone came up once. The chain combines TRBV13 with TRBJ2-3; possibly TRBD1 for D (5 bases). V was trimmed by 4 bases and J by 7 bases, leaving 9 bases between them. Looked up from germline, CDR1 is PRHDT and CDR2 is FYEKMQ (reference sequence). The CDR3 totals 12 residues. CDR3 nucleotides: TGTGCCAGCAGCTCAGGGTTAAATACGCAGTATTTT. Its protein is CASSSGLNTQYF.

The chain carries TRBV3-1 (or the pseudogene TRBV3-2) and TRBJ1-2; TRBD1 matches at 9 bases. This CDR3 contains 13 residues. After removal of 4 bases from V and 8 bases from J, the junction contained 5 bases not matched to a gene. Looked up from germline, CDR1 is LGHDT and CDR2 is YNNKEL (reference sequence). The CDR3 protein is CASSPRQGGGYTF. The CDR3 bases are TGTGCCAGCAGCCCAAGACAGGGGGGCGGCTACACCTTC.

The genes are TRBV28 and TRBJ1-5; 7 positions match TRBD1. This CDR3 has 18 amino acids. V shed 4 bases, J shed 0 bases, and the junction held 12 bases outside the gene matches. The germline gives CDR1 MDHEN, CDR2 SYDVKM. DNA of the CDR3: TGTGCCAGCAGTTCACCACCGGGACAGAAGCATAGCAATCAGCCCCAGCATTTT. This translates into CASSSPPGQKHSNQPQHF.

The chain carries TRBV5-1 and TRBJ2-1, with D perhaps TRBD1 (6 bases). CDR1 SGHRS and CDR2 YFSETQ come from the germline V gene. V was trimmed by 4 bases and J by 8 bases, leaving 16 bases between them. The CDR3 runs to 14 residues. The CDR3 region has the DNA TGCGCCAGCAGCCGGGACACAGATAGGGATGAGCAGTTCTTC. Translation: CASSRDTDRDEQFF.

The gene calls are TRBV7-2 and TRBJ1-3; weak D call: TRBD1 (6 bases). This CDR3 is 18 amino acids long. Germline V gene data show CDR1 as SGHTA and CDR2 as FQGNSA. Trimming stripped 1 base from V and 3 bases from J, with 19 bases between. CDR3 sequence (DNA): TGTGCCAGCAGCTTAGAGGGCAGAGCGGGGGCCGATGGAAACACCATATATTTT. Encoded protein: CASSLEGRAGADGNTIYF. Drawing the rest from reference TRBV7-2 and TRBJ1-3, the complete variable domain is GAGVSQSPSNKVTEKGKDVELRCDPISGHTALYWYRQSLGQGLEFLIYFQGNSAPDKSGLPSDRFSAERTGGSVSTLTIQRTQQEDSAVYLCASSLEGRAGADGNTIYFGEGSWLTVV.